This TCR beta chain was found in a study of T cell changes during pregnancy in multiple sclerosis. Measured with immunoSEQ multiplex PCR; TCRdb has only the in-frame clones, and not every one. The sample records around 60,000 clones, 94% being singletons. V gave up 4 bases and J gave up 8 bases, with 3 bases separating them. The CDR3 sequence is 10 residues long. Germline V gene sequence: CDR1 MNHNS, CDR2 SASEGT. The chain links TRBV6-1 to TRBJ2-1; D is uncertain. This TCR was sampled from a female donor with multiple sclerosis, enrolled in a pregnancy study. The sample here was CD8+ T cells from peripheral blood mononuclear cells, taken in the third trimester of pregnancy. For the CDR3, the DNA is TGTGCCAGCAGTGTCGATGAGCAGTTCTTC. Translated: CASSVDEQFF.